The sequence of this TCR beta chain was determined in a study of T cell responses to AZD1222 COVID-19 vaccine. Across the study: Second doses were pooled across both intervals (about 4 or about 12 weeks). Whole-study results and caveats: It should be noted that donors were predominantly white British and more often female, and clonal diversity was possibly underestimated. Seropositivity was recorded at baseline in only a handful of AZD1222 recipients.

The protocol was immunoSEQ multiplex PCR, while the TCRdb copy is restricted to in-frame clones and leaves out a portion. The sample has some 110,000 clones, around 80% seen once. Worth noting for this clone: Its antigen is as yet unknown.

The CDR3 totals 20 residues. Germline V gene lookup returns CDR1 LGHDT and CDR2 YNNKEL (reference sequence). The V end was cut by 0 bases, the J end by 3 bases, with 21 bases between. This sequence joins TRBV3-1 (or the pseudogene TRBV3-2) and TRBJ1-6; D may be TRBD1 (5 bases). The specimen comprised peripheral blood, sampled on day 0 of AZD1222 vaccination. This sequence was found in an adult in good health. CDR3 in amino acids: CASSQDKVQGSTYYNSPLHF. The DNA for the CDR3 is TGTGCCAGCAGCCAAGATAAGGTTCAGGGCTCAACCTACTATAATTCACCCCTCCACTTT.